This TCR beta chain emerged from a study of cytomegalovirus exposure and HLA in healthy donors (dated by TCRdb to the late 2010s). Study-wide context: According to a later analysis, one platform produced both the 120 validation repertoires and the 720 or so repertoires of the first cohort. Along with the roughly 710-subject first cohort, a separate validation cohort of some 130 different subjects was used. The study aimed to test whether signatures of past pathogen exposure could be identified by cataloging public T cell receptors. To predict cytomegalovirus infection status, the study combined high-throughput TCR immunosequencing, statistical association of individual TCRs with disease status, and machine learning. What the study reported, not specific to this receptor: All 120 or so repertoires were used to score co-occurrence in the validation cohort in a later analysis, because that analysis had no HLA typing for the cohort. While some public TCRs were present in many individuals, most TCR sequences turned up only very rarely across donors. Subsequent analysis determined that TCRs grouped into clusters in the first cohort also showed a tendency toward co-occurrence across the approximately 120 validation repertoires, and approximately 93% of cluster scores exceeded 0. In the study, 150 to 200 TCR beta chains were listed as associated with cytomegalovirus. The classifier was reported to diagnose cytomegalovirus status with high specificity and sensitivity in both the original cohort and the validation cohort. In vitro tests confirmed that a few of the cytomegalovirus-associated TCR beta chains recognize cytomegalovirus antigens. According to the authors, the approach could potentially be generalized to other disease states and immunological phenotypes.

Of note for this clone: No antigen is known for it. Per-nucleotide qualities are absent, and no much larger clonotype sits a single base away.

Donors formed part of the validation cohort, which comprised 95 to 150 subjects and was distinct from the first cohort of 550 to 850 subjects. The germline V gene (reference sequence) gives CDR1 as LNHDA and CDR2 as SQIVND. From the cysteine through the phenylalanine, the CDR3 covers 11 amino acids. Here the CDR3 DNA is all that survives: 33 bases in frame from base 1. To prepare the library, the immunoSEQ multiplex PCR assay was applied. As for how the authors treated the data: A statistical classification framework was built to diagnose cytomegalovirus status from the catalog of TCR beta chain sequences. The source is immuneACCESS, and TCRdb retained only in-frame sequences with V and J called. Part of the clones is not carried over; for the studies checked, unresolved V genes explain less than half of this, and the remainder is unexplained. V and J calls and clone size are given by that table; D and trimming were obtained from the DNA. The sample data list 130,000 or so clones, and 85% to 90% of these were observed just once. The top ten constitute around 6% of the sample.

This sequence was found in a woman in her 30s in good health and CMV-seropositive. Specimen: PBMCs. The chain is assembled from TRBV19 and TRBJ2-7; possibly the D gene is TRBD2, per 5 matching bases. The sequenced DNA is TGTCCTCAACGGGAATCCTACGAGCAGTACTTC. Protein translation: CPQRESYEQYF.